This TCR beta chain was retrieved from a study of blood T cells in healthy people across ages. Primers used in a second PCR of roughly 7 to 12 cycles were a sample-barcoded 5' primer and a J-beta primer mix. Each CDR3 protein gets one entry after TCRdb re-called the 5' RACE reads with MiXCR. The profile shows about 1.5 million distinct CDR3 sequences, about 42% of them singletons. The CDR3 consists of 13 residues. Germline V gene sequence: CDR1 LGHNA, CDR2 YSLEER. V shed 1 base and J shed 9 bases, with 11 bases lying between them. The rearrangement links TRBV4-3 to TRBJ2-3; D might be TRBD2 (5 bases). The sequence was collected from a woman aged 18-29 years in good health. The sequenced sample consisted of blood. CDR3 sequence: CASSQVEDPTQYF. In DNA form, the CDR3 reads TGCGCCAGCAGCCAAGTGGAGGATCCGACGCAGTATTTT.